At least ten counts were recorded for the clone carrying this T cell receptor beta chain. Its specificity is not known. The sample belongs to a study of neurological immune-mediated disorders. The V segment lost 6 bases and the J segment 2 bases; nucleotides outside the gene matches: 8. The CDR3 extends over 15 amino acids. Germline-derived CDR1 and CDR2 are SGHAT and FQNNGV. General study findings and limits: The greatest degree of TCR clonal expansion was observed in HTLV-1-associated myelopathy, with the lowest in multiple sclerosis, below that of healthy controls.

One entry per CDR3 protein, called by TCRdb with MiXCR from the 5' RACE reads. The repertoire has tens of thousands of distinct CDR3 sequences, 3% to 4% of them found once; the top ten carry about 4%. The source is a man aged 40-49 years with multiple sclerosis. The sequencing input was PBMCs. This chain links TRBV11-2 with TRBJ2-3; the match to TRBD2 covers 7 bases. The chain's CDR3 is CASRHPSGVTDTQYF. As DNA, the CDR3 is TGTGCCAGCAGGCATCCAAGCGGGGTCACAGATACGCAGTATTTT. Complete variable domain (other parts from reference TRBV11-2 and TRBJ2-3): EAGVAQSPRYKIIEKRQSVAFWCNPISGHATLYWYQQILGQGPKLLIQFQNNGVVDDSQLPKDRFSAERLKGVDSTLKIQPAKLEDSAVYLCASRHPSGVTDTQYFGPGTRLTVL.